Listed below are T cell receptor beta chains from one sample, sequenced in a study of Ad26.COV2.S vaccination and SARS-CoV-2 variants. Repertoires were generated with immunoSEQ multiplex PCR, while TCRdb's copy carries only in-frame clones and drops some. Of hundreds of thousands of clones in the sample, around 92% are singletons; the top ten hold approximately 1.5%. Here the sequenced sample was peripheral blood, taken in a trial of Ad26.COV2.S vaccine versus placebo. These receptors were taken from a person between 18 and 60 years old who received the Ad26.COV2.S COVID-19 vaccine or a placebo. The CDR3 runs from the conserved cysteine through the conserved F or W. Each record gives: J gene, CDR3 length, D gene, V gene, clone size, CDR3 DNA, CDR3 protein. A D gene is named only where the DNA matches it firmly. Rows may omit the clone size; those that give it use once, few, many or a size class.

>TRBJ1-1|16|NA|TRBV27|NA
TGTGCCAGCAGTTTAGCACCCGGGACCAACGTACTAGAAGCTTTCTTT
CASSLAPGTNVLEAFF
>TRBJ1-1|16|NA|TRBV15|NA
TGTGCCACCAGCAGAGATAGGGCAGTCGGTGGGACTGAAGCTTTCTTT
CATSRDRAVGGTEAFF
>TRBJ2-1|16|NA|TRBV19|NA
TGTGCCAGTAGTATATGGGGGGGGACAGACGTCAATGAGCAGTTCTTC
CASSIWGGTDVNEQFF
>TRBJ2-1|15|NA|TRBV5-1|NA
TGCGCCAGCAGCTTTCAGGGGAGCTCCTACAATGAGCAGTTCTTC
CASSFQGSSYNEQFF
>TRBJ2-1|13|NA|TRBV19|NA
TGTGCCAGTACCCACGGGACCTACAATGAGCAGTTCTTC
CASTHGTYNEQFF
>TRBJ2-4|15|TRBD1|TRBV3-1/TRBV3-2|NA
TGTGCCAGCAGCCAAGAGCCCAGGGGGCGAAACATTCAGTACTTC
CASSQEPRGRNIQYF
>TRBJ2-1|15|TRBD1|TRBV5-4|NA
TGTGCCAGCAGCTTCGGGACAGGGGAATACAATGAGCAGTTCTTC
CASSFGTGEYNEQFF
>TRBJ2-5|16|TRBD2|TRBV29-1|NA
TGCAGCGCCAGCCTCCCTACTAGCGGGGGGGAAGAGACCCAGTACTTC
CSASLPTSGGEETQYF
>TRBJ1-2|15|NA|TRBV5-6|NA
TGTGCCAGCAGCTTGGAGGCAGCTCCCCGTTATGGCTACACCTTC
CASSLEAAPRYGYTF
>TRBJ1-5|14|TRBD1|TRBV10-2|once
TGCGCCAGCAGTGAGACAGGGGGGAGTCAGCCCCAGCATTTT
CASSETGGSQPQHF
>TRBJ2-2|13|NA|TRBV24-1|NA
TGTGCCACTGGAGGAGGCAACACCGGGGAGCTGTTTTTT
CATGGGNTGELFF
>TRBJ1-6|13|NA|TRBV7-2|NA
TGTGCCAGCAGCCGGACTAATAATTCACCCCTCCACTTT
CASSRTNNSPLHF
>TRBJ2-1|13|NA|TRBV10-2|once
TGCGCCAGCAGTGAAGGAGGGTTGGATGAGCAGTTCTTC
CASSEGGLDEQFF
>TRBJ2-2|12|NA|TRBV4-2|NA
TGTGCCAGCAGCTCGCTAGACGGGGAGCTGTTTTTT
CASSSLDGELFF
>TRBJ2-7|13|NA|TRBV27|NA
TGTGCCAGCAGCCACGGGTACCTGTACGAGCAGTACTTC
CASSHGYLYEQYF
>TRBJ1-2|14|NA|TRBV9|few
TGTGCCAGCAGCGGTGGCGGGGGGTTCTATGGCTACACCTTC
CASSGGGGFYGYTF
>TRBJ2-2|14|TRBD2|TRBV15|NA
TGTGCCACCGGGACTAGCGGTAACACCGGGGAGCTGTTTTTT
CATGTSGNTGELFF
>TRBJ1-6|12|NA|TRBV14|NA
TGTGCCAGCAGCCAAGGGACCTCACCCCTCCACTTT
CASSQGTSPLHF
>TRBJ2-6|15|NA|TRBV5-1|NA
TGCGCCAGCAGCTTACAGAGCTCTGGGGCCAACGTCCTGACTTTC
CASSLQSSGANVLTF
>TRBJ1-1|12|TRBD1|TRBV24-1|NA
TGTGCCACCACATCTTCGACAGGGCTAGCTTTCTTT
CATTSSTGLAFF
>TRBJ1-4|14|NA|TRBV21-1|NA
TGTGCCAGCAGCAATAGATTGGCTAATGAAAAACTGTTTTTT
CASSNRLANEKLFF
>TRBJ2-2|15|NA|TRBV6-5|NA
TGTGCCAGCAGCCCCTTTTTGGGTGGCACCGGGGAGCTGTTTTTT
CASSPFLGGTGELFF
>TRBJ2-3|16|TRBD2|TRBV6-1|NA
TGTGCCAGCAGTGAAGTAAGCGGGACGTACACAGATACGCAGTATTTT
CASSEVSGTYTDTQYF
>TRBJ1-3|16|TRBD1|TRBV4-3|NA
TGCGCCAGCAGCCAACTCACCGGGACAGGGCATCACACCATATATTTT
CASSQLTGTGHHTIYF
>TRBJ1-1|13|NA|TRBV9|NA
TGTGCCAGCAGCGTGAAAACGAACACTGAAGCTTTCTTT
CASSVKTNTEAFF
>TRBJ2-7|14|NA|TRBV2|once
TGTGCCAGCAGTTGGGTTCCCACGCCCCACGAGCAGTACTTC
CASSWVPTPHEQYF
>TRBJ2-4|11|NA|TRBV29-1|once
TGCAGCGTTGGTTCCAAAAACATTCAGTACTTC
CSVGSKNIQYF
>TRBJ1-5|13|NA|TRBV2|NA
TGTGCCAGCAGTCGGGACCAAAATCAGCCCCAGCATTTT
CASSRDQNQPQHF
>TRBJ2-3|15|NA|TRBV12-2|NA
TGTGCAAGTCGCTTTAAGACAGGGAGCACAGATACGCAGTATTTT
CASRFKTGSTDTQYF
>TRBJ1-1|14|NA|TRBV2|few
TGTGCCAGCAGGCCAATTGGGAGCAACACTGAAGCTTTCTTT
CASRPIGSNTEAFF
>TRBJ2-2|15|TRBD1|TRBV30|NA
TGTGCCTGGAGTGTAACAGGGGGTTACACCGGGGAGCTGTTTTTT
CAWSVTGGYTGELFF
>TRBJ2-7|15|TRBD2|TRBV6-5|NA
TGTGCCAGCAGTTACTCGGTTAGCGGGAGCTACGAGCAGTACTTC
CASSYSVSGSYEQYF
>TRBJ2-5|14|NA|TRBV6-6|NA
TGTGCCAGCAGTTACGGAGGGGGCCAAGAGACCCAGTACTTC
CASSYGGGQETQYF
>TRBJ2-1|17|NA|TRBV24-1|NA
TGTGCCACCAGTGACCGTCTGCACGGGGGCGGATACAATGAGCAGTTCTTC
CATSDRLHGGGYNEQFF
>TRBJ2-7|13|NA|TRBV6-2/TRBV6-3|NA
TGTGCCAGCAGTAACATTGGAGCCTACGAGCAGTACTTC
CASSNIGAYEQYF
>TRBJ2-7|12|TRBD1|TRBV5-1|NA
TGCGCCAGCAGAGTACAGGGGTACGAGCAGTACTTC
CASRVQGYEQYF
>TRBJ1-1|14|NA|TRBV7-2|NA
TGTGCCAGCAGCCCCAGGTGGCAGAACACTGAAGCTTTCTTT
CASSPRWQNTEAFF
>TRBJ2-5|15|TRBD2|TRBV19|NA
TGTGCCAGTAGTATTAGCGGGAGCTGGCGAGAGACCCAGTACTTC
CASSISGSWRETQYF
>TRBJ2-2|15|NA|TRBV5-1|NA
TGCGCCAGCAGCTTGGCCCCAAAAGACACCGGGGAGCTGTTTTTT
CASSLAPKDTGELFF
>TRBJ2-2|19|TRBD1|TRBV19|NA
TGTGCCAGTAGTATAGATCATAGGGGGACAGGGGCGAACACCGGGGAGCTGTTTTTT
CASSIDHRGTGANTGELFF
>TRBJ1-3|13|NA|TRBV6-5|NA
TGTGCCAGCGGATGGGTCTCTGGAAACACCATATATTTT
CASGWVSGNTIYF
>TRBJ2-3|18|TRBD2|TRBV5-1|NA
TGCGCCAGCAGCCCGAGTACGGGAGGGTTCTCGAGCACAGATACGCAGTATTTT
CASSPSTGGFSSTDTQYF
>TRBJ1-2|10|NA|TRBV20-1|NA
TGCAGTGCGTTCGCCTATGGCTACACCTTC
CSAFAYGYTF
>TRBJ2-6|17|TRBD1|TRBV27|NA
TGTGCCAGCAGTTCGACAGGGGTCGTCTCTGGGGCCAACGTCCTGACTTTC
CASSSTGVVSGANVLTF
>TRBJ1-2|13|NA|TRBV4-2|NA
TGTGCCAGCAGTCAAGACGGCCAGGACGGCTACACCTTC
CASSQDGQDGYTF
>TRBJ2-7|18|NA|TRBV4-2|NA
TGTGCCAGCAGCCAAGATGTGGGCGGGGCGGGGACACGCTACGAGCAGTACTTC
CASSQDVGGAGTRYEQYF
>TRBJ2-2|16|TRBD2|TRBV4-3|NA
TGCGCCAGCAGCCAGACGGGGGGGACCAACACCGGGGAGCTGTTTTTT
CASSQTGGTNTGELFF